This record looks at one T cell receptor (beta chain) sequence and its context. The data originate from a study of blood T cell repertoires in COVID-19. Only in-frame clones appear in the TCRdb table, and some are missing; sequencing was by immunoSEQ multiplex PCR. This table holds around 140,000 clones, 81% found once. This CDR3 is built from 16 residues. The V gene's germline CDR1 is SGHTA and CDR2 FQGTGA. V was pared by 6 bases and J by 10 bases, with 9 bases of the junction left unmatched. Sequencing used peripheral blood. The rearrangement joins TRBV7-3 to TRBJ2-1; 16 bases are shared with TRBD2. The TCR sequence derives from a human donor in a cohort sampled during active COVID-19. The CDR3 here is CASRYPGLAGGEEQFF. The CDR3 region has the DNA TGTGCCAGCAGGTACCCGGGACTAGCGGGAGGGGAGGAGCAGTTCTTC.